The present entry profiles one T cell receptor beta chain with its context. What this receptor recognizes is not known. No base qualities exist here, and no much larger clone lies one base off it. From the cysteine through the phenylalanine, the CDR3 covers 12 amino acids. The DNA shown is the 36-base CDR3, in frame from base 1. These data come from a study of tumor-infiltrating lymphocytes in oesophageal squamous cell carcinoma (TCRdb year 2016). Library creation used PCR. TCRdb shows the sequencer as Illumina HiSeq 2000. TCRdb applied fastp at Q25 and MiXCR to the public reads, then kept only in-frame beta chains. A single entry per CDR3 protein holds the most common genes and DNA from its merged rows. The sample data list just under 20,000 distinct CDR3 sequences, and about 43% of these were observed just once. Roughly 14% of the sample lies in the top ten.

Specimen: normal esophageal tissue next to the tumor. The clonotype was recovered from a male donor with esophageal squamous cell carcinoma. This sequence uses TRBV12-2 and TRBJ2-1. The J call is in doubt because the DNA end fits TRBJ2-7 better. TRBV12-2 corresponds to a pseudogene. The DNA is TGTGCAAGTCGCTTAGCGCTGGGGGAGCAGTACTTC. This translates into CASRLALGEQYF.